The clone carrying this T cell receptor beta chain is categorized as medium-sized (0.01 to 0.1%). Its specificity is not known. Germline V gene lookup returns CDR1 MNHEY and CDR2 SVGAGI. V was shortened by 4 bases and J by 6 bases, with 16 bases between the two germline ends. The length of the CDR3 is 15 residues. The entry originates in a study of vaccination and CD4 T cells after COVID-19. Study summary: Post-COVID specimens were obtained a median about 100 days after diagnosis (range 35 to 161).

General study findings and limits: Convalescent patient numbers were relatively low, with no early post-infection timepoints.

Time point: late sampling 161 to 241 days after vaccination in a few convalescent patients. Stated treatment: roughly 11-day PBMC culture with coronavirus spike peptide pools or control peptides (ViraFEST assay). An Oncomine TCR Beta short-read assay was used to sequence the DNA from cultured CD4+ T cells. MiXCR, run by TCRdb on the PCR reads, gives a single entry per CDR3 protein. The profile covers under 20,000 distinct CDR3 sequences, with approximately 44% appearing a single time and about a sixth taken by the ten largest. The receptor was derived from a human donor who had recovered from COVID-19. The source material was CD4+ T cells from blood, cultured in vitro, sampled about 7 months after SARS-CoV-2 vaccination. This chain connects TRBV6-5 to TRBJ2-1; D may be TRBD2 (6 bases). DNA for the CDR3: TGTGCCAGCAGTTTAGTGCAAGGTAGCGGCAATGAGCAGTTCTTC. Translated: CASSLVQGSGNEQFF.